The clone carrying this T cell receptor (beta chain) was observed at least ten times. The antigen is unknown. For CDR3 and TCR beta VDJ profiling, genomic DNA was the template used. TCRdb itself ran the reads through MiXCR, one entry per CDR3 protein. The sample consists of around 430,000 distinct CDR3 sequences, approximately 33% of them appearing once. This CDR3 spans 12 amino acids. Trimming removed 1 base at V and 7 bases at J, with 10 bases between. Germline V gene lookup returns CDR1 DFQATT and CDR2 SNEGSKA (reference sequence). The sample belongs to a study of CD8+CD57+ T cells in acquired aplastic anemia. Study results and caveats: Patients and controls had CD8+ Simpson's diversity values that were not significantly distinct.

Selection for sequencing was limited to patients who had shown CD8+CD57+ cell expansion by flow cytometry. What was sequenced was sorted CD4+, CD8+, or CD8+CD57+ T cells (not recorded which) from PBMCs. This chain joins TRBV20-1 and TRBJ1-2; D is unclear. This clonotype was obtained from a human donor with aplastic anemia. This CDR3 is CSARVDAGGYTF. For the CDR3, the DNA is TGCAGTGCTAGAGTTGACGCGGGTGGCTACACCTTC.